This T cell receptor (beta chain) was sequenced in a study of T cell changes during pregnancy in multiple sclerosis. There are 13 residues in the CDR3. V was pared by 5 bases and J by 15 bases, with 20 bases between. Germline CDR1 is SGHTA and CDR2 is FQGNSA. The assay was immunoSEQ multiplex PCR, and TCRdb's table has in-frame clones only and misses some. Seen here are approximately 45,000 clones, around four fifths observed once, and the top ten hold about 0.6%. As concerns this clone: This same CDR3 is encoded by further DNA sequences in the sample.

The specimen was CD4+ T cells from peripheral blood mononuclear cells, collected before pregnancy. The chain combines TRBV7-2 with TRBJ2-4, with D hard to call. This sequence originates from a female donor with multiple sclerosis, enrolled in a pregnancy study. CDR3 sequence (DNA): TGTGCCAGCAGCACTTACCTGGGCCCACGTTGGTACTTC. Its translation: CASSTYLGPRWYF.